One sample yielded the 5 T cell receptor beta chains listed below, sequenced in a study of T-cell memory formation after mild COVID-19. TCRdb independently ran MiXCR on the 5' RACE reads; one entry per CDR3 protein. This table has roughly 250,000 distinct CDR3 sequences, 16% appearing once. Sequencing was done on a sample of PBMCs or a T cell subset sorted from them (not recorded which). The source of these receptors is a young man who had mild COVID-19 (a few samples of this study predate the infection). Cell type and time point are not known.

This clonotype has just a few counts. The chain combines TRBV30 with TRBJ1-5; possibly TRBD1 for D (5 bases). CDR1 and CDR2 from the germline V gene are GTSNPN and SVGIG (reference sequence). V lost 0 bases and J lost 7, with 10 bases in between. The CDR3 has 13 amino acids. The CDR3 protein is CAWSVRGGQPQHF. The CDR3 nucleotides are TGTGCCTGGAGTGTACGGGGGGGACAGCCCCAGCATTTT.

This clonotype came up a few times. The chain combines TRBV10-3 with TRBJ1-1; D possibly corresponds to TRBD1 (6 bases). V lost 5 bases and J 0 bases, leaving 13 bases between the germline ends. The length of the CDR3 is 15 residues. Germline V gene data show CDR1 as ENHRY and CDR2 as SYGVKD. The CDR3 DNA sequence: TGTGCCATCAGTACCACAGGGTACATGAACACTGAAGCTTTCTTT. It encodes CAISTTGYMNTEAFF.

The chain combines TRBV18 with TRBJ1-5; no firm D call. V dropped 1 base and J dropped 4 bases, with 14 bases sitting between them. The CDR3 has 16 amino acids. Germline V gene sequence: CDR1 KGHSH, CDR2 LQKENI. DNA for the CDR3: TGTGCCAGCTCACCACGGGGAGACTATCTTAATCAGCCCCAGCATTTT. Translating it yields CASSPRGDYLNQPQHF.

This clonotype was counted at least ten times. The chain carries TRBV5-5 and TRBJ2-7, with 9 bases fitting TRBD1. The trim removed 9 bases at V and 3 bases at J, leaving 19 bases unmatched. The CDR3 runs to 17 residues. CDR1 is SGHKS, CDR2 YYEKEE, per germline (reference sequence). CDR3 in amino acids: CATSPRLTGGAIYEQYV. The CDR3 nucleotides are TGTGCCACCTCTCCCCGTTTGACAGGGGGTGCCATCTACGAGCAGTACGTC.

This clonotype was counted a few times. The rearrangement joins TRBV7-2 to TRBJ2-7, with TRBD1 matching over 7 bases. Germline CDR1 and CDR2: SGHTA and FQGNSA. The V gene end was trimmed by 5 bases and the J gene end by 3 bases; junction bases not matched to a gene: 10. The CDR3 runs to 15 residues. DNA of the CDR3: TGTGCCAGCAGCCCCGGTCCAGGGGGAATCTACGAGCAGTACTTC. Its translation is CASSPGPGGIYEQYF.